This TCR beta chain was recovered during a study of graft-versus-host responses after intestinal transplantation. Study-wide results and caveats: In patients with graft-donor T cell macrochimerism, allograft graft-versus-host to host-versus-graft clonal ratios were high.

Of note for this clone: The target antigen is unknown.

The assay was immunoSEQ multiplex PCR, and TCRdb's table has in-frame clones only and misses some. The table lists under 150,000 clones, 80% to 95% of them singletons. Sequencing was performed on unstimulated CD4+ T cells sorted from spleen or lymph node cells, taken before intestinal transplant. This clonotype originated in a human donor who received an intestinal transplant.

The DNA of the CDR3 is TGTGCCAGTAGTATCTCGGCCCATCTCGGACAGGGACTGAACTATGGCTACACCTTC. This gives the protein CASSISAHLGQGLNYGYTF. The genes are TRBV19 and TRBJ1-2; 8 nucleotides line up with TRBD1. Germline lookup yields CDR1 LNHDA and CDR2 SQIVND (reference sequence). V was clipped by 3 bases and J by 2 bases; unmatched bases: 17. The CDR3 length is 19 residues.